This TCR beta chain was obtained from a study of tumor and adjacent non-tumor tissue in lung cancer listed by TCRdb under 2018. For the wider study: By cancer type, the cohort comprised some twelve adenocarcinoma patients, 2 squamous cell carcinoma patients and 1 small cell lung cancer patient. For each patient, one tumor sample and one normal lung sample were taken, giving around 30 paired specimens that underwent TCRbeta CDR3 sequencing. Among the approximately 15 patients, ages ranged from about 31 to 85 years, roughly 10 were men and 5 were women, and disease was TNM stage I to III. The study compared bulk TCRbeta repertoires from lung tumor tissue and matched distant non-tumor lung tissue of more than 12 lung cancer patients. Sequencing generated a total of roughly 130 million productive TCRbeta reads, averaging roughly 4.3 million reads per sample.

Taken from cysteine to phenylalanine, the CDR3 has 14 residues. Just the 42-base CDR3 DNA is kept, in frame starting at base 1. CDR1 and CDR2, looked up from the germline V gene, are KGHSH and LQKENI. Bulk unsorted tissue served as the source for RNA extraction, and RNA quality was assessed using a NanoDrop ND-1000 and an Agilent 2100. Newly diagnosed lung cancer patients without prior chemotherapy who had been admitted for thoracic surgery in China between August and November 2014 were enrolled as donors. Patients with previous radiotherapy or chemotherapy, or with another concurrent cancer, were excluded from the study. Surgical tissue pieces of 1-2 cm3 were preserved in RNAlater solution and were kept at -80 degrees C until use. Results the study describes overall, beyond this receptor: Because peripheral blood was not sequenced, blood TCRbeta repertoires in the lung cancer patients of the study were not examined. With only around 15 patients in the cohort, the authors noted that larger samples and more detailed clinical data are needed. In normal lung, the top 100 clones accounted for a significantly larger cumulative share of the repertoire than in tumor tissue. Younger patients had significantly higher TCR diversity, and higher tumor TCR diversity was associated with shorter overall and disease-free survival. Tumor tissue showed significantly greater TCR diversity (inverse Simpson) than normal lung tissue (431.37 vs 166.20, P = 0.0075, Mann-Whitney U test). Neither the sequencing platform nor unique molecular identifiers are named or mentioned anywhere in the methods.

The library was prepared using multiplex PCR. This sample was sequenced with an Illumina HiSeq 2500. TCRbeta libraries were built by three rounds of nested PCR using primers (Table S4), following protocols modified from ARM-PCR. Before sequencing, PCR products in the 200-500 bp range were cut out of the gel and cleaned up using the QIAquick gel extraction kit. On the study's bioinformatics: Trimmomatic was used to clean the reads, FLASH was used to merge the reads into complete CDR3 sequences, and MiTCR was used to assign the reads to V(D)J germline segments. Clonal diversity was calculated as the inverse Simpson's index using VDJtools. Productive reads were defined as in-frame sequences without a premature stop codon. TCRdb reran the public reads through fastp at Q25 and MiXCR, keeping productive beta chains. Each CDR3 protein appears once, grouped with its most common genes and DNA. The authors' filters were not applied to this entry. The sample contains 130,000 or so distinct CDR3 sequences, about 66% of them found a single time. The top ten clones comprise about 13% of the sample.

Points on this clonotype: Its antigen remains unidentified. Germline and junction disagree at one end, which may indicate a read error.

The sequence joins TRBV18 to TRBJ2-2, with no D gene named confidently. The TCR comes from a man younger than 40 with non-small cell lung cancer. The material sequenced was lung tumor tissue. Read as DNA, the sequence is TGTACCAGCTCACAGTGGGCAGGAGTCGGGGAGCTGTTTTTT. Translated, it gives CTSSQWAGVGELFF.